The source of this T cell receptor beta chain is a study of T cells in localized non-small cell lung cancer. Germline V gene data show CDR1 as MDHEN and CDR2 as SYDVKM. This CDR3 is built from 17 residues. The junction had 12 bases not matched to a gene; V was cut back by 5 bases and J by 3 bases. TCRdb's copy holds only in-frame clones and misses some; the assay was immunoSEQ multiplex PCR. The profile shows about 11,000 clones, roughly four fifths of them singletons. With regard to this clone: The antigen remains undetermined.

Study conclusions and caveats: The study found T cell clonality highest in uninvolved adjacent lung, above tumor. An association was observed between higher blood T cell density and longer overall survival.

The sequence derives from a female donor aged 60 or older with stage II lung adenocarcinoma. V gene TRBV28 combines with J gene TRBJ2-1; 8 nucleotides match TRBD1. The specimen was peripheral blood mononuclear cells, collected before any cancer treatment. The CDR3 is CASSPPSQGAGYNEQFF. CDR3 nucleotides: TGTGCCAGCAGTCCCCCCAGTCAGGGGGCCGGCTACAATGAGCAGTTCTTC.